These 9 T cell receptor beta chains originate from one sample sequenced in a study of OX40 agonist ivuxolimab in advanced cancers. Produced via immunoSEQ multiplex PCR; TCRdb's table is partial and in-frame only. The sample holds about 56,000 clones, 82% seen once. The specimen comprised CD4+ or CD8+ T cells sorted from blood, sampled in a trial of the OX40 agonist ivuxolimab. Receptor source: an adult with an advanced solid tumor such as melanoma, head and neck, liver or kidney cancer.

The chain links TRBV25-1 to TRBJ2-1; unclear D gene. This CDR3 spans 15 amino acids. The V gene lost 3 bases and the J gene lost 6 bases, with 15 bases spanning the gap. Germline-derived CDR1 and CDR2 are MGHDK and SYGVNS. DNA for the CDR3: TGTGCCAGCAGTGACGCTAGGGTCCGAGGCAATGAGCAGTTCTTC. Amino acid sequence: CASSDARVRGNEQFF.

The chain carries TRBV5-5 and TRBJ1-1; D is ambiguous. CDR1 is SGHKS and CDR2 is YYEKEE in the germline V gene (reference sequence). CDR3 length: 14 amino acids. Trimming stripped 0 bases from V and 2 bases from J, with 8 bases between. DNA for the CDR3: TGTGCCAGCAGCTTGGGACACCTAAACACTGAAGCTTTCTTT. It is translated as CASSLGHLNTEAFF.

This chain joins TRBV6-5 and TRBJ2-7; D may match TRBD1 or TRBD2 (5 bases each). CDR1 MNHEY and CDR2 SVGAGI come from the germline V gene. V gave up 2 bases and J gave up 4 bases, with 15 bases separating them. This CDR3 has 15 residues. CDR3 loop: CASSYRARGVYEQYF. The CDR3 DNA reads TGTGCCAGCAGTTACCGTGCGAGGGGCGTTTACGAGCAGTACTTC.

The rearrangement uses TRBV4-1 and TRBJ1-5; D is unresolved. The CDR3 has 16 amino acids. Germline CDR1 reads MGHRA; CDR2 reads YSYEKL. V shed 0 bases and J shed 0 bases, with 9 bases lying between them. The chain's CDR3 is CASSQDAGNSNQPQHF. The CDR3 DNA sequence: TGCGCCAGCAGCCAAGATGCGGGAAATAGCAATCAGCCCCAGCATTTT.

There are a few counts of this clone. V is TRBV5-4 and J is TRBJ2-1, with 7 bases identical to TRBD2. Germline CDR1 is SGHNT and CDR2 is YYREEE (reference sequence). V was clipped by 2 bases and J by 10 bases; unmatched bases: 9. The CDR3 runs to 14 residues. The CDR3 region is CASSLRLAGMEQFF. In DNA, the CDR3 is TGTGCCAGCAGCTTAAGACTAGCCGGGATGGAGCAGTTCTTC.

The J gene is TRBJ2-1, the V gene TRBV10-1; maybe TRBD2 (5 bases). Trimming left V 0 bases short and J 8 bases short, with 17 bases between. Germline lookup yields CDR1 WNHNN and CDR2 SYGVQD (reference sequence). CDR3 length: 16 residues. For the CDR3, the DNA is TGCGCCAGCAGTGAGTCGGTGACTCCACCCGGGGATGAGCAGTTCTTC. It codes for CASSESVTPPGDEQFF.

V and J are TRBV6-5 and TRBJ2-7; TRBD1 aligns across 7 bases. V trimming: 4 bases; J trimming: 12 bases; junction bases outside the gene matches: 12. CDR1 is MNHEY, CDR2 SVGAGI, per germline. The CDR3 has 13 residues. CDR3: CASSSHSGGQLYF. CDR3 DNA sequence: TGTGCCAGCAGTTCCCATTCAGGGGGTCAATTGTACTTC.

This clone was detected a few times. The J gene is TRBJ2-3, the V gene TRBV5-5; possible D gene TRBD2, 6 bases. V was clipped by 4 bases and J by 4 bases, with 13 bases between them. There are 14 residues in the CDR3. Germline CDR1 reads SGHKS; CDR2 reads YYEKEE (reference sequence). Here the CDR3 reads CASSRDSGADTQYF. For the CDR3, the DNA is TGTGCCAGCAGCCGGGACTCCGGGGCAGATACGCAGTATTTT.

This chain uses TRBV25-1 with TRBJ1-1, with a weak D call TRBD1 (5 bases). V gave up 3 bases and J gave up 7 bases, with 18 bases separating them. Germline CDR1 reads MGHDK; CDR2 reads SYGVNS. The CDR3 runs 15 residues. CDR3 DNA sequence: TGTGCCAGCAGTGATCCCCGGGGCAGTTCGATTGAAGCTTTCTTT. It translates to CASSDPRGSSIEAFF.